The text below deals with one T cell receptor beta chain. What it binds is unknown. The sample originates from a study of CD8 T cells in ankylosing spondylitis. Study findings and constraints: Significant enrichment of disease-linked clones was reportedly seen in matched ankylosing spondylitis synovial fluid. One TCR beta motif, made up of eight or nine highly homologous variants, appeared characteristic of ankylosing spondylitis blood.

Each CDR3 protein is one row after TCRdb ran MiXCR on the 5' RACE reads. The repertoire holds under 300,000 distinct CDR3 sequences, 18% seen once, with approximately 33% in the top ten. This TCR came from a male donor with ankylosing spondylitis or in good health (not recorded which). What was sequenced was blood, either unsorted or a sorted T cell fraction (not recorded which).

CDR3 coding DNA: TGTGCCAGCAGCTTAGGAAGACTAGCCACAGATACGCAGTATTTT. Translation: CASSLGRLATDTQYF. The chain couples TRBV7-9 to TRBJ2-3, with 7 bases fitting TRBD2. The V gene end was trimmed by 1 base and the J gene end by 2 bases; junction bases not matched to a gene: 3. The germline V gene encodes CDR1 SEHNR and CDR2 FQNEAQ (reference sequence). The length of the CDR3 is 15 residues.